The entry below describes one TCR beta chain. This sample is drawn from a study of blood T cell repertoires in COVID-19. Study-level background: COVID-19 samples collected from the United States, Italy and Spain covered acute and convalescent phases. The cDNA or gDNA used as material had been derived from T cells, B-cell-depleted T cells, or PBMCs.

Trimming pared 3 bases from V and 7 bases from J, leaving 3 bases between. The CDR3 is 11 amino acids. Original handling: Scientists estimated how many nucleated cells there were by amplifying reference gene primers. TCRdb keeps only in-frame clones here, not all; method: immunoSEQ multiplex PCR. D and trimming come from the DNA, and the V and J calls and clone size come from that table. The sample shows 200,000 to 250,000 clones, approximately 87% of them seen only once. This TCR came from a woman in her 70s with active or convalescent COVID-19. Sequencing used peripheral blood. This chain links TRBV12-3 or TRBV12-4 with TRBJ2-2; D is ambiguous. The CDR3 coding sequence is TGTGCCAGCAGTTTCTACGGGGAGCTGTTTTTT. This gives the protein CASSFYGELFF.